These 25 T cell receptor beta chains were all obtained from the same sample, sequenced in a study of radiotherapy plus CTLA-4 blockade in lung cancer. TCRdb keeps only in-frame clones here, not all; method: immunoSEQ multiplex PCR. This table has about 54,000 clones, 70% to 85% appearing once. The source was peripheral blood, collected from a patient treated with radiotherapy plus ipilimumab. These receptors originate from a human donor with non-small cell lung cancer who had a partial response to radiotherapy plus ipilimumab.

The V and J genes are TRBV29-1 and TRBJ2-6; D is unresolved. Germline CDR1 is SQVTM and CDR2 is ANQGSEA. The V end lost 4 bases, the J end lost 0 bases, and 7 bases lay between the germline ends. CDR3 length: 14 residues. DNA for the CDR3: TGCAGCGTTGTACAGAGCTCTGGGGCCAACGTCCTGACTTTC. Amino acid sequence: CSVVQSSGANVLTF.

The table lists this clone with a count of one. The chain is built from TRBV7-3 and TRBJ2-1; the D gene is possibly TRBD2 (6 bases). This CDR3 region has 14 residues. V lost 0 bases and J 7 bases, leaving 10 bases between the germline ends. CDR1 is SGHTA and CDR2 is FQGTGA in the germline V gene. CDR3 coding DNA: TGTGCCAGCAGCTTAACGGGGGAGGAGAATGAGCAGTTCTTC. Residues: CASSLTGEENEQFF.

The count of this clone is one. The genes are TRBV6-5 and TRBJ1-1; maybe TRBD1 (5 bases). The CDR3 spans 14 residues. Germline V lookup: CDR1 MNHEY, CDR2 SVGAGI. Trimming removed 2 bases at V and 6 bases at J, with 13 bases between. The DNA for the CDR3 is TGTGCCAGCAGTTACGATCCAGGGAGGGCTGAAGCTTTCTTT. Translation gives CASSYDPGRAEAFF.

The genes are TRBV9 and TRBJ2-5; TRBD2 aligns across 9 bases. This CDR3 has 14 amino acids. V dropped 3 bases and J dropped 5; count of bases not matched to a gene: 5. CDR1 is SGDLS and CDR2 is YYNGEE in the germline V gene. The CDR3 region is CASSGGGAAETQYF. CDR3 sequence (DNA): TGTGCCAGCAGCGGCGGGGGGGCGGCCGAGACCCAGTACTTC.

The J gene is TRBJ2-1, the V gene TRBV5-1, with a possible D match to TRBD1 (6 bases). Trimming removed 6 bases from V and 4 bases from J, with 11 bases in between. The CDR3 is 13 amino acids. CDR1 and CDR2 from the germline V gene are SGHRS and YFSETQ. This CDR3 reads CASKQGFYNEQFF. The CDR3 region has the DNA TGCGCCAGCAAACAGGGTTTTTACAATGAGCAGTTCTTC.

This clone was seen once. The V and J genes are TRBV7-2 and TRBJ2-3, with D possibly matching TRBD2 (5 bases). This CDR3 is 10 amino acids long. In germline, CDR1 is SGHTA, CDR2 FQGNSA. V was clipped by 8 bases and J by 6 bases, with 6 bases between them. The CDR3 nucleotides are TGTGCCAGCGGCGGGGATACGCAGTATTTT. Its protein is CASGGDTQYF.

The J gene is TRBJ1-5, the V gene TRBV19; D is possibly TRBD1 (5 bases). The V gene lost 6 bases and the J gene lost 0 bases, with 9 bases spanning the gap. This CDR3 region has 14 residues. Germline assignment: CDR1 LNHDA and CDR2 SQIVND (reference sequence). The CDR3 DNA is TGTGCCAGTAGAACGCAGGGTAGCAATCAGCCCCAGCATTTT. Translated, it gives CASRTQGSNQPQHF.

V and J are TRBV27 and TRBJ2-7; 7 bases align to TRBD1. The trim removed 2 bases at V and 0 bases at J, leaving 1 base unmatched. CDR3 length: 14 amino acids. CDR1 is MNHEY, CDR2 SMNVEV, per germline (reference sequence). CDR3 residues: CASSLTGVSYEQYF. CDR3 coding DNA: TGTGCCAGCAGTTTAACAGGGGTCTCCTACGAGCAGTACTTC.

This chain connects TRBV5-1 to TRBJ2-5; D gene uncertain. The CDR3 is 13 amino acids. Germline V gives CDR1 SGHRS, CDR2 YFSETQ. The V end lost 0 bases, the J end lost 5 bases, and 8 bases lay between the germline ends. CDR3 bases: TGCGCCAGCAGCTTGGCCCTGCGGGAGACCCAGTACTTC. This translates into CASSLALRETQYF.

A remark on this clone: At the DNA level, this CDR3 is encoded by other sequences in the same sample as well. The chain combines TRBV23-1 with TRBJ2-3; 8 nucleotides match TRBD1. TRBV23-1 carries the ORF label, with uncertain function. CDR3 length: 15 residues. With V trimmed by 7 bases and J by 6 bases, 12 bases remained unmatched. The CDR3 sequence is CASNQGQDAGDTQYF. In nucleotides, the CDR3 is TGCGCCAGCAACCAGGGACAGGATGCAGGCGATACGCAGTATTTT.

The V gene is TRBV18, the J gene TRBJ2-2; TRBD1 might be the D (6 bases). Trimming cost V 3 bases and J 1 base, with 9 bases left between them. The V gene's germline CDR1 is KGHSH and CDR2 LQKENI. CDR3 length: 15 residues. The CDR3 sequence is CASSPGQLNTGELFF. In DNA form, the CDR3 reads TGTGCCAGCTCACCCGGACAGCTGAACACCGGGGAGCTGTTTTTT.

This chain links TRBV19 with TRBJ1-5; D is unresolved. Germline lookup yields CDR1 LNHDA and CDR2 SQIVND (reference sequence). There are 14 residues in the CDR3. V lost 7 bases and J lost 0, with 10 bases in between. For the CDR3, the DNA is TGTGCCAGTACCCGTCAGGTTAGCAATCAGCCCCAGCATTTT. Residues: CASTRQVSNQPQHF. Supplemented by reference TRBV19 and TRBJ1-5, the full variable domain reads DGGITQSPKYLFRKEGQNVTLSCEQNLNHDAMYWYRQDPGQGLRLIYYSQIVNDFQKGDIAEGYSVSREKKESFPLTVTSAQKNPTAFYLCASTRQVSNQPQHFGDGTRLSIL.

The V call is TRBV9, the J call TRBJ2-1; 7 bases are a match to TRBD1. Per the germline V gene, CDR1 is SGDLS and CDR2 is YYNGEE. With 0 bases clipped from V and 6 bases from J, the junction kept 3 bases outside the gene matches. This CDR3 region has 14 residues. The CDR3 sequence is CASSVARGTNEQFF. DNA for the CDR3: TGTGCCAGCAGCGTAGCCAGGGGGACCAATGAGCAGTTCTTC.

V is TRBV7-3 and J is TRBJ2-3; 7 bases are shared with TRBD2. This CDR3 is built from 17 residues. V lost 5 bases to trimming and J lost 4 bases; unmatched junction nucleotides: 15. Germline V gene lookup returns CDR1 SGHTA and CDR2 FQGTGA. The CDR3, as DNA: TGTGCCAGCAGCGATTTTGGGGCGCGGGGGTCTTCAGATACGCAGTATTTT. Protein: CASSDFGARGSSDTQYF.

The CDR3 DNA reads as TGTGCCAGCAGCCAAGATCGTCTACTCTCTGGAAACACCATATATTTT. The encoded protein is CASSQDRLLSGNTIYF. The genes are TRBV4-2 and TRBJ1-3, with D hard to call. Germline V gene data show CDR1 as LGHNA and CDR2 as YNFKEQ. The CDR3 is 16 residues long. V lost 0 bases to trimming and J lost 0 bases, with 9 bases between them.

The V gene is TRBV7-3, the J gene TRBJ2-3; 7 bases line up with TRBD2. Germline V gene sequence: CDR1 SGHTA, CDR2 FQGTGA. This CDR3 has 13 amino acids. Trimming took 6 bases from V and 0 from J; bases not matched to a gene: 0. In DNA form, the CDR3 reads TGTGCCAGCAGGGGGGGGAGCACAGATACGCAGTATTTT. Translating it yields CASRGGSTDTQYF. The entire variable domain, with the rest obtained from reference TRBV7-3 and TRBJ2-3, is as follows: GAGVSQTPSNKVTEKGKYVELRCDPISGHTALYWYRQSLGQGPEFLIYFQGTGAADDSGLPNDRFFAVRPEGSVSTLKIQRTERGDSAVYLCASRGGSTDTQYFGPGTRLTVL.

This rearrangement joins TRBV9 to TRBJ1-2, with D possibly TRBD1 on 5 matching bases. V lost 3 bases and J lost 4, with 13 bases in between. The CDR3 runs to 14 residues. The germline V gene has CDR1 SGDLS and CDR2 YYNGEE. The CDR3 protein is CASSGAPGGYGYTF. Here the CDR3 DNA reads TGTGCCAGCAGCGGGGCCCCCGGGGGCTATGGCTACACCTTC. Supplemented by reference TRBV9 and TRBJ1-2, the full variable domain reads DSGVTQTPKHLITATGQRVTLRCSPRSGDLSVYWYQQSLDQGLQFLIQYYNGEERAKGNILERFSAQQFPDLHSELNLSSLELGDSALYFCASSGAPGGYGYTFGSGTRLTVV.

In nucleotides, the CDR3 is TGTGCCAGCAGCTTAGGACAGCGGGGCAATCAGCCCCAGCATTTT. This sequence encodes CASSLGQRGNQPQHF. The V gene is TRBV11-2, the J gene TRBJ1-5, with D perhaps matching TRBD1 (5 bases). Germline CDR1 reads SGHAT; CDR2 reads FQNNGV. This CDR3 has 15 residues. The ends were cut back, 1 base at V and 2 bases at J, with 9 bases in the middle. The whole variable domain, filled in from reference TRBV11-2 and TRBJ1-5, reads EAGVAQSPRYKIIEKRQSVAFWCNPISGHATLYWYQQILGQGPKLLIQFQNNGVVDDSQLPKDRFSAERLKGVDSTLKIQPAKLEDSAVYLCASSLGQRGNQPQHFGDGTRLSIL.

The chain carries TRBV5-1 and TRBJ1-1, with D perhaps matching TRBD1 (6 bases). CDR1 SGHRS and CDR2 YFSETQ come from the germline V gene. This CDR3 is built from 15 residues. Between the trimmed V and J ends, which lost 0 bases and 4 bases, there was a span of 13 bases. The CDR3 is CASSLESGVGTEAFF. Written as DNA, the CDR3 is TGCGCCAGCAGCTTGGAGTCAGGGGTTGGCACTGAAGCTTTCTTT.

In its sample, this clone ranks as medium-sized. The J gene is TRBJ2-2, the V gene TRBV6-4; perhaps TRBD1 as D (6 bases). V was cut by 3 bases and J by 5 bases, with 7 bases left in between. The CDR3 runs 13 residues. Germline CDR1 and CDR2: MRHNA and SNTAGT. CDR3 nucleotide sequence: TGTGCCAGCAGTGAACAGGGTACCGGGGAGCTGTTTTTT. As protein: CASSEQGTGELFF.

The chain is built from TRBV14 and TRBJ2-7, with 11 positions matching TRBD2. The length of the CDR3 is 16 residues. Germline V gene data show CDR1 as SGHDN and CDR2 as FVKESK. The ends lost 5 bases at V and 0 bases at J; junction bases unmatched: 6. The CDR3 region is CASSFRLAGTSYEQYF. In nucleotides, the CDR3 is TGTGCCAGCAGCTTCCGACTAGCGGGGACCTCCTACGAGCAGTACTTC. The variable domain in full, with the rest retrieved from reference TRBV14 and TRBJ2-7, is EAGVTQFPSHSVIEKGQTVTLRCDPISGHDNLYWYRRVMGKEIKFLLHFVKESKQDESGMPNNRFLAERTGGTYSTLKVQPAELEDSGVYFCASSFRLAGTSYEQYFGPGTRLTVT.

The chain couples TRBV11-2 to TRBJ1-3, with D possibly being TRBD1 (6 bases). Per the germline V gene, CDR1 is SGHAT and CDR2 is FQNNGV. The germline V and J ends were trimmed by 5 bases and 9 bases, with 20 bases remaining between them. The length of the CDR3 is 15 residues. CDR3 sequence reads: CASSHPYREYGTIYF. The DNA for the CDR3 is TGTGCCAGCAGCCATCCCTACAGGGAATACGGCACCATATATTTT.

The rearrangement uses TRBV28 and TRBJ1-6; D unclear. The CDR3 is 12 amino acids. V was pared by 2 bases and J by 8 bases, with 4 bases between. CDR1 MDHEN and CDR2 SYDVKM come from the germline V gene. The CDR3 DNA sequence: TGTGCCAGCAGTTTAACAGATTCACCCCTCCACTTT. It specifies CASSLTDSPLHF.

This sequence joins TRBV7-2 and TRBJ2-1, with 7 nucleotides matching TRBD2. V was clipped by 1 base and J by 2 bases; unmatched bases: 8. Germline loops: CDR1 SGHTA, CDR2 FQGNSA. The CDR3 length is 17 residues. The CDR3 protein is CASSLEGRGGAYNEQFF. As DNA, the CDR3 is TGTGCCAGCAGCTTAGAAGGGCGCGGGGGAGCCTACAATGAGCAGTTCTTC.

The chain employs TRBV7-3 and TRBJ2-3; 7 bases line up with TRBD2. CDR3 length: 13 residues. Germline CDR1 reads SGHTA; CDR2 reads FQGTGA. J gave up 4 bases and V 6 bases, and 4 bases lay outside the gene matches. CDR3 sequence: CASSFGLADTQYF. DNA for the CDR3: TGTGCCAGCAGTTTCGGACTAGCAGATACGCAGTATTTT.